The clone carrying this T cell receptor beta chain was counted a few times. This sample is drawn from a study of blood T cell repertoires in COVID-19. Study details: T cells, B-cell-depleted T cells, or PBMCs provided the cDNA or gDNA that served as material.

J was trimmed by 7 bases and V by 6 bases; bases with no gene match: 10. The CDR3 contains 14 residues. Germline CDR1 is SEHNR and CDR2 is FQNEAQ (reference sequence). In the source study's methods: For nucleated cells, counts were estimated from reference gene primer amplification. Libraries were prepared by immunoSEQ multiplex PCR; TCRdb keeps only in-frame clonotypes and omits some of them. Clonal size and the V and J genes are those of that table, whereas D and trimming came from the DNA. The sample comprises fewer than 500,000 clones, around nine tenths of which are singletons, and 4% to 5.5% rests with the top ten.

The chain recombines TRBV7-9 with TRBJ1-2; 8 bases are shared with TRBD1. The sample was peripheral blood. The source is a woman aged 25 to 45 with acute or convalescent COVID-19. This CDR3 reads CASSLSQGASGYTF. DNA of the CDR3: TGTGCCAGCAGTCTAAGTCAGGGGGCGAGTGGCTACACCTTC. Drawing the rest from reference TRBV7-9 and TRBJ1-2, the complete variable domain is DTGVSQNPRHKITKRGQNVTFRCDPISEHNRLYWYRQTLGQGPEFLTYFQNEAQLEKSRLLSDRFSAERPKGSFSTLEIQRTEQGDSAMYLCASSLSQGASGYTFGSGTRLTVV.